This T cell receptor (beta chain) was profiled in a study of cytotoxic CD8 clonotypes in ibrutinib-treated CLL (dated by TCRdb to the early 2020s). Background for the entire study: The cohort included around 15 treatment-naive and under 13 relapsed/refractory patients; roughly 17 were IGHV unmutated. Responses were partial in around 25 patients and complete in 2; after median about 70 months follow-up, some 15 stayed in remission and approximately 12 progressed. Samples at response were collected after a median of around twelve months of treatment, with a range of about 6 to 36 months. On average, each sample yielded 255,043 productive templates and tens of thousands of productive rearrangements. Of the 90 or so participants in the trial, about two dozen had longitudinal samples available. Cryopreserved peripheral blood mononuclear cells were collected before treatment, at response, and at either disease progression or sustained remission. All remission and progressive disease samples were collected while patients were still receiving ibrutinib.

As to this clone: Its antigen specificity is not known. No base-level quality is on record; no much larger clone is a single base apart.

Each clonotype received, on average, around 10x coverage in deep resolution sequencing performed on a MiSeq, where the target depth lay between 1 in 1 million and 1 in 200,000 T cells. The immunoSEQ hsTCRB Kit was used to generate the TCR beta libraries. As for the original processing: Data were analyzed with ImmunoSEQ Data Assistant and ImmunoSEQ Analyzer, with V, D and J genes assigned per IMGT definitions. Clonality, which ranges from 0 to 1, was calculated by subtracting the normalized Shannon entropy of productive rearrangement frequencies from one. Only overrepresented clonotypes making up at least 0.05% of the repertoire of each patient were included in the public clonotype analysis. About twelve repertoires from age-matched healthy donors, obtained from immuneACCESS, served as clonality controls. TCRdb carries this immuneACCESS record with in-frame sequences only. Its versions omit some clonotypes, under half of them owing to an unresolved V gene in the studies checked, with the rest unexplained. V and J calls plus clone size are reproduced from that table; the DNA served to infer D and trimming. The sample table shows about 49,000 clones, and 53% are seen once. The leading ten clones occupy less than 35% of the sample.

General findings and caveats noted by the study authors: Sampling times were not matched between sustained-remission and progressing patients, and lymph node repertoires were not studied. Baseline clonality exceeded that of age-matched healthy donors and correlated strongly with circulating CD8+ T-cell counts. At ibrutinib response clonality went up, during sustained remission it held steady, and at progression it dropped back toward baseline. Public clonotypes were rare and either contracted or stayed stable during treatment, and the rise in clonality at ibrutinib response reflected the expansion of private clonotypes.

The intended sense of this specimen's time point label: about eleven months on ibrutinib. For TCR beta library preparation, roughly 2 micrograms of genomic DNA were extracted from the cryopreserved PBMCs. Longitudinal blood samples from CLL patients on ibrutinib monotherapy were analyzed using high-throughput TCR beta sequencing. The patients took part in an open-label, single-center phase 2 trial of ibrutinib monotherapy. This receptor was obtained from a human donor with chronic lymphocytic leukemia. The specimen comprised PBMCs, sampled after 12 months of ibrutinib treatment.

CDR3 region: CASSQDAGGYTDTQYF. At the DNA level, the sequence is TGTGCCAGCAGCCAAGATGCAGGGGGCTACACAGATACGCAGTATTTT. The sequence joins TRBV14 to TRBJ2-3; 8 bases in between match TRBD1. In the germline V gene, CDR1 corresponds to SGHDN and CDR2 to FVKESK. Reading from cysteine to phenylalanine, the CDR3 counts 16 amino acids. Just CDR3 DNA is preserved here, 48 bases in frame from base 1. At the junction V is shortened by 0 bases and J by 2 bases; bases outside the gene matches: 4.